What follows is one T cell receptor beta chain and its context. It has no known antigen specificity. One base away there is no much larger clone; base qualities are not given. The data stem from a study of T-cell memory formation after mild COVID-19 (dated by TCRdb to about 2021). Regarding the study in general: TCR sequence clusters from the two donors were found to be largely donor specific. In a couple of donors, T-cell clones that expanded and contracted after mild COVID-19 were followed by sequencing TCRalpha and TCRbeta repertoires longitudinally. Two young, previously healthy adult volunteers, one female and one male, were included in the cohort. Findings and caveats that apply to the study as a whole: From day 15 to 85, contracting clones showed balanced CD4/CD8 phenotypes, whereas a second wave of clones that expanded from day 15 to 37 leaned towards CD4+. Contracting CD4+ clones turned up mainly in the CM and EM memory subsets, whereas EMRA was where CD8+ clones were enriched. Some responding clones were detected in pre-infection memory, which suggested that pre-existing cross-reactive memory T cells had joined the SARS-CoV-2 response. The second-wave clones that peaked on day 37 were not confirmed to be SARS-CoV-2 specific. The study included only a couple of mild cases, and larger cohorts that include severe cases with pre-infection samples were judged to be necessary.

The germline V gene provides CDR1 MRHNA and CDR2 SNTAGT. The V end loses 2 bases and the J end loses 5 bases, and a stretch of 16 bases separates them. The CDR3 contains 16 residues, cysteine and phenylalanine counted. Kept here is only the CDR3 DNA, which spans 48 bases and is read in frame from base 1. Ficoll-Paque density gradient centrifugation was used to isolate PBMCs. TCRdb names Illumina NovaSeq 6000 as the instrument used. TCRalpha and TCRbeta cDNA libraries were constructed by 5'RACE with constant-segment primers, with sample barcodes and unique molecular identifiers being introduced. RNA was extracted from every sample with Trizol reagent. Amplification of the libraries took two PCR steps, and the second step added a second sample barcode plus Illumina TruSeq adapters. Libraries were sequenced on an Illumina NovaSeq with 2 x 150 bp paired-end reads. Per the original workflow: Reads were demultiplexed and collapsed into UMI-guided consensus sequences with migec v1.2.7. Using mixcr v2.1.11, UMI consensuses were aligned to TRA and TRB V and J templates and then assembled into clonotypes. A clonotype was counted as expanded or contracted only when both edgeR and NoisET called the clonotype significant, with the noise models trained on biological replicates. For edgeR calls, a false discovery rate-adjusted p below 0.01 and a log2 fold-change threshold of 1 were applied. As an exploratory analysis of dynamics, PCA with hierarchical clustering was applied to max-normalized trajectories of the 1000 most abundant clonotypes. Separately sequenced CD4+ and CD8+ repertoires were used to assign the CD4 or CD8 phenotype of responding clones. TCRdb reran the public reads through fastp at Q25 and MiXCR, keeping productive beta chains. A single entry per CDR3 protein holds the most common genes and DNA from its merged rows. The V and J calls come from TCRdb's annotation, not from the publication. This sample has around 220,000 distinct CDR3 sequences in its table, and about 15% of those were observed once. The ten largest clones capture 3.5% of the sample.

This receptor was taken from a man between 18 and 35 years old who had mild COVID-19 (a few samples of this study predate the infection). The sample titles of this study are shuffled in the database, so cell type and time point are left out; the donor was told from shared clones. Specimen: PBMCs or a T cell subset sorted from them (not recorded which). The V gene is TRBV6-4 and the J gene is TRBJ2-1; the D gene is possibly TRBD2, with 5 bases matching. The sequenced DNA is TGTGCCAGCAGTGACACAAGACGGGAACTAAACAATGAGCAGTTCTTC. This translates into CASSDTRRELNNEQFF.